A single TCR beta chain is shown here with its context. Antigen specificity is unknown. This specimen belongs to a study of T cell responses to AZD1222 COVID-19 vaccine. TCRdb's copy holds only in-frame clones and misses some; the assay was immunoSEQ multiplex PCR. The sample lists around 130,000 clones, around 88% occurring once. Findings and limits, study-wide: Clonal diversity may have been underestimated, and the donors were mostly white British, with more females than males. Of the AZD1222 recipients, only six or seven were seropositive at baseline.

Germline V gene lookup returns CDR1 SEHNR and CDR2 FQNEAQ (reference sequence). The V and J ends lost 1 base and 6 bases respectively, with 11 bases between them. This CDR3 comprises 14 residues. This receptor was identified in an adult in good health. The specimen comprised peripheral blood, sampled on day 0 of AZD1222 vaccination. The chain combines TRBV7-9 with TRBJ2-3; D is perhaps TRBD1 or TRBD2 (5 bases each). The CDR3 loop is CASSLDTWGDTQYF. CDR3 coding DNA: TGTGCCAGCAGCTTAGATACCTGGGGGGATACGCAGTATTTT.